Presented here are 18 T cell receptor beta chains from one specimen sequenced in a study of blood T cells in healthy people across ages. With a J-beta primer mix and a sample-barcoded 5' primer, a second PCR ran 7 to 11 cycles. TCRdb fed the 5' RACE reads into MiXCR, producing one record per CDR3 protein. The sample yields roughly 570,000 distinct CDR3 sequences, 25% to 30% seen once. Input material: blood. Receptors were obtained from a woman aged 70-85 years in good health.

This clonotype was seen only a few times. This chain's CDR3 is CASSEWDRTSSYGYTF. The CDR3 coding sequence is TGTGCCAGCAGTGAATGGGACAGGACCTCTTCCTATGGCTACACCTTC. The chain recombines TRBV6-1 with TRBJ1-2, with 8 bases that match TRBD1. Germline lookup yields CDR1 MNHNS and CDR2 SASEGT. After removal of 2 bases from V and 4 bases from J, the junction contained 9 bases not matched to a gene. There are 16 residues in the CDR3.

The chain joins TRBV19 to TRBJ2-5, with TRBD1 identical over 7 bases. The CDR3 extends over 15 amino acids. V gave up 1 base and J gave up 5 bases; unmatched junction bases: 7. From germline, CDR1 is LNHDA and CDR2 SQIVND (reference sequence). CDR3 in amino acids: CASSIVQGIFETQYF. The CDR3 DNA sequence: TGTGCCAGTAGTATAGTACAGGGGATCTTCGAGACCCAGTACTTC.

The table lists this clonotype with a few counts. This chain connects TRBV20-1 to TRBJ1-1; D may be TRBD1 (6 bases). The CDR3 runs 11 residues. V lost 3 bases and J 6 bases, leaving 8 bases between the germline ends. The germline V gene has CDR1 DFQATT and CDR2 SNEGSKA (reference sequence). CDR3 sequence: CSASRGAEAFF. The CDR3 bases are TGCAGTGCTAGTAGGGGGGCTGAAGCTTTCTTT.

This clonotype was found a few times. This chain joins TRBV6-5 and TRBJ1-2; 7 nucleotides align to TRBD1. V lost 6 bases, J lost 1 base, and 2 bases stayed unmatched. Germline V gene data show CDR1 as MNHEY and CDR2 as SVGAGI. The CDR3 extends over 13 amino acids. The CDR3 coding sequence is TGTGCCAGCAGAAGGGGGCTTAACTATGGCTACACCTTC. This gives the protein CASRRGLNYGYTF.

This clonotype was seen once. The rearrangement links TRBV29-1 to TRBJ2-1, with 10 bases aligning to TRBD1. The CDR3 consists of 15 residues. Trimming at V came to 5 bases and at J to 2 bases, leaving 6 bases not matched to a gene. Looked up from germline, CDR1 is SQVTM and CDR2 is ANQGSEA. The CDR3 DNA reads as TGCAGCGTTCAACAAGGACAGGGGGCCTACAATGAGCAGTTCTTC. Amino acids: CSVQQGQGAYNEQFF.

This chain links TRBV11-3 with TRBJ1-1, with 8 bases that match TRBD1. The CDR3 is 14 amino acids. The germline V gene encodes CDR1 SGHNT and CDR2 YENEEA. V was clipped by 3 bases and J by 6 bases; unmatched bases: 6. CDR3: CASSFVTGGPEAFF. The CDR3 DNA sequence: TGTGCCAGCAGCTTTGTAACAGGGGGACCTGAAGCTTTCTTT.

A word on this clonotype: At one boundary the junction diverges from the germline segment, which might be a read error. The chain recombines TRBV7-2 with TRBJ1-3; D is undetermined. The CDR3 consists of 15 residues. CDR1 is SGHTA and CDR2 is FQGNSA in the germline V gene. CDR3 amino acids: CASSLVKGSGNTTYF. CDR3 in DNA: TGTGCCAGCAGCTTAGTTAAAGGCTCTGGAAACACCACATATTTT.

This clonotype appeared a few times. CDR3 sequence (DNA): TGCGCCAGCAGCCAACAGGCCTACAAGAGCTCTGGAAACACCATATATTTT. This encodes CASSQQAYKSSGNTIYF. The chain is built from TRBV4-3 and TRBJ1-3; D gene unclear. V lost 2 bases and J lost 0, with 14 bases in between. The CDR3 loop spans 17 amino acids. Germline V gene sequence: CDR1 LGHNA, CDR2 YSLEER.

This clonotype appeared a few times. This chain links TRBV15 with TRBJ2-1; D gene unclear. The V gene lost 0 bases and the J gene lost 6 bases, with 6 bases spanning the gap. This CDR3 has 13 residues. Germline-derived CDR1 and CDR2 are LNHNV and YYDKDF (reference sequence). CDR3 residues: CATSRDRSNEQFF. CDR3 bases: TGTGCCACCAGCAGAGATCGTAGCAATGAGCAGTTCTTC.

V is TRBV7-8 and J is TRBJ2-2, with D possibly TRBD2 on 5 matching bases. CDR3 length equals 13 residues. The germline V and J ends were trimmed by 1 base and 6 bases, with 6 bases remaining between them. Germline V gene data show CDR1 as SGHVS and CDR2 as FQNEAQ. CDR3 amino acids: CASSLGRSGELFF. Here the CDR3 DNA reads TGTGCCAGCAGCTTAGGGAGGTCCGGGGAGCTGTTTTTT. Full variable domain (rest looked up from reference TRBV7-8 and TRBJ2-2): GAGVSQSPRYKVAKRGQDVALRCDPISGHVSLFWYQQALGQGPEFLTYFQNEAQLDKSGLPSDRFFAERPEGSVSTLKIQRTQQEDSAVYLCASSLGRSGELFFGEGSRLTVL.

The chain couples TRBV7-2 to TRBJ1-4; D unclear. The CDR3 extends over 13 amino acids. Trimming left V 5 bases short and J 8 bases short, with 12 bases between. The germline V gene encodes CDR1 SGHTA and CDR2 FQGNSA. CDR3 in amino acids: CASSLSSREKLFF. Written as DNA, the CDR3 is TGTGCCAGCAGCCTATCATCCCGCGAAAAACTGTTTTTT.

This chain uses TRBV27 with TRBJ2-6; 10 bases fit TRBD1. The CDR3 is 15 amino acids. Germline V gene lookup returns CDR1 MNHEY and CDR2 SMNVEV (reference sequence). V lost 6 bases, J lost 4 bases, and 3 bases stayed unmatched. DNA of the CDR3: TGTGCCAGCAGCAGACAGGGGGCCGGGGCCAACGTCCTGACTTTC. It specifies CASSRQGAGANVLTF.

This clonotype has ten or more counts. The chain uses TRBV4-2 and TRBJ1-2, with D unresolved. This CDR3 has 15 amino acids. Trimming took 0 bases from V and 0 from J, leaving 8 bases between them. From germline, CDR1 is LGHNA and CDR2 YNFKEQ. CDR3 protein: CASSQDRRANYGYTF. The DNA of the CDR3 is TGTGCCAGCAGCCAAGATCGGAGGGCTAACTATGGCTACACCTTC.

CDR3 residues: CASSIDRDREQETQYF. The CDR3 DNA is TGTGCCAGCAGCATTGACCGGGACAGGGAACAAGAGACCCAGTACTTC. The chain is built from TRBV21-1 and TRBJ2-5; whether TRBD1, the table's D call, matches the DNA was not checked. TRBV21-1 is tagged as a pseudogene. CDR3 length: 16 amino acids.

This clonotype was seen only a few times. CDR3 residues: CASSLETGNTIYF. In DNA, the CDR3 is TGTGCCAGCAGCTTGGAGACAGGGAACACCATATATTTT. The rearrangement uses TRBV5-4 and TRBJ1-3, with 7 nucleotides matching TRBD1. Trimming removed 0 bases from V and 7 bases from J; junction bases left unmatched: 1. Looked up from germline, CDR1 is SGHNT and CDR2 is YYREEE (reference sequence). The CDR3 is 13 amino acids.

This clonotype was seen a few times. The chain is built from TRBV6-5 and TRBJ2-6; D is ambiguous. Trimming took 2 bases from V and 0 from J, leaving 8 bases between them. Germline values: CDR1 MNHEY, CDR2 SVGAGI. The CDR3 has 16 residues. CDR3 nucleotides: TGTGCCAGCAGTTACCGAGGAACCTCTGGGGCCAACGTCCTGACTTTC. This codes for CASSYRGTSGANVLTF.

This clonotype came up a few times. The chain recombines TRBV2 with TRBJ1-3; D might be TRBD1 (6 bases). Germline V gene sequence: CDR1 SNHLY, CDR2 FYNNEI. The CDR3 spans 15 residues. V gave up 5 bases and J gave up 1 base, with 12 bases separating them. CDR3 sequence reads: CASSPRTDSGNTIYF. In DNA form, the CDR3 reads TGTGCCAGCAGTCCAAGGACAGATTCTGGAAACACCATATATTTT.

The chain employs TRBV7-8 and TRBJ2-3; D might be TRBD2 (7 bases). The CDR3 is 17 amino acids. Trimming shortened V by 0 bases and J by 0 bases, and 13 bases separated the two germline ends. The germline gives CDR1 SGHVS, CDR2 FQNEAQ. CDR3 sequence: CASSLAGRGRSTDTQYF. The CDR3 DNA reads TGTGCCAGCAGCTTAGCTGGGCGGGGGCGTAGCACAGATACGCAGTATTTT.